The 28 T cell receptor beta chains presented below share a single source sample, sequenced in a study of CD8 T cells in Susac syndrome. A quantity of about 0.45 to 1 ug RNA underwent reverse transcription using random hexamers. A single record per CDR3 protein comes from TCRdb applying MiXCR to the immunoSEQ multiplex PCR reads. Among more than 250,000 distinct CDR3 sequences listed, around 92% were seen once. The material sequenced was CD4+ T cells from PBMCs. Receptors were obtained from a human donor with multiple sclerosis.

This clonotype was recorded a few times. V and J are TRBV3-1 and TRBJ2-7; tentative D call: TRBD2 (6 bases). The CDR3 sequence is 15 residues long. Per the germline V gene, CDR1 is LGHDT and CDR2 is YNNKEL (reference sequence). V lost 0 bases and J lost 8, with 17 bases in between. The CDR3 sequence is CASSQDGTARKKQYF. CDR3 bases: TGTGCCAGCAGCCAAGACGGGACTGCGCGCAAGAAGCAGTACTTC.

This rearrangement joins TRBV19 to TRBJ1-5; 7 positions agree with TRBD1. CDR1 and CDR2 (germline): LNHDA, SQIVND (reference sequence). CDR3 length equals 16 residues. Trimming removed 5 bases from V and 7 bases from J; junction bases left unmatched: 14. The CDR3 DNA follows: TGTGCCAGTAGTTTCCGCCCCCAGGGGGGCTGGCAGCCCCAGCATTTT. Amino acids: CASSFRPQGGWQPQHF.

This clonotype has a single count. The chain combines TRBV19 with TRBJ1-5, with D uncertain. The CDR3 has 16 amino acids. V lost 5 bases, J lost 1 base, and 15 bases lay in between. Germline assignment: CDR1 LNHDA and CDR2 SQIVND (reference sequence). The CDR3 DNA sequence: TGTGCCAGTAGTGGAGAACGACGGATCAGCAATCAGCCCCAGCATTTT. Amino acid sequence: CASSGERRISNQPQHF.

The chain combines TRBV20-1 with TRBJ2-1; D is ambiguous. This CDR3 is built from 14 residues. With 6 bases removed from V and 5 bases from J, the gap between germline ends came to 17 bases. The germline V gene encodes CDR1 DFQATT and CDR2 SNEGSKA (reference sequence). Written as DNA, the CDR3 is TGCAGTGCCCCCGAGCTCAGGCAACACAATGAGCAGTTCTTC. As protein: CSAPELRQHNEQFF.

The V and J genes are TRBV5-1 and TRBJ1-4; D might be TRBD1 (5 bases). Germline-derived CDR1 and CDR2 are SGHRS and YFSETQ. Trimming shortened V by 4 bases and J by 3 bases, and 13 bases separated the two germline ends. CDR3 length: 15 residues. The DNA for the CDR3 is TGCGCCAGCAGCCGCGGCCGGGGGTCTAATGAAAAACTGTTTTTT. Translating it yields CASSRGRGSNEKLFF. The full variable domain, completed using reference TRBV5-1 and TRBJ1-4, is KAGVTQTPRYLIKTRGQQVTLSCSPISGHRSVSWYQQTPGQGLQFLFEYFSETQRNKGNFPGRFSGRQFSNSRSEMNVSTLELGDSALYLCASSRGRGSNEKLFFGSGTQLSVL.

The V call is TRBV29-1, the J call TRBJ1-1; 8 bases line up with TRBD1. CDR1 and CDR2 from the germline V gene are SQVTM and ANQGSEA. J gave up 1 base and V 5 bases, and 3 bases lay outside the gene matches. The CDR3 loop spans 13 amino acids. CDR3 nucleotides: TGCAGCGTTCTACAGGGGGGGAACACTGAAGCTTTCTTT. Protein product: CSVLQGGNTEAFF.

The chain carries TRBV24-1 and TRBJ2-3, with a possible D match to TRBD2 (6 bases). V lost 9 bases and J lost 1, with 13 bases in between. The germline V gene has CDR1 KGHDR and CDR2 SFDVKD. The CDR3 is 14 residues long. CDR3 amino acids: CATDAREGTDTQYF. DNA for the CDR3: TGTGCCACCGACGCGAGGGAGGGCACAGATACGCAGTATTTT.

V gene TRBV4-1 combines with J gene TRBJ2-1; 8 positions match TRBD2. The CDR3 is made up of 16 amino acids. V dropped 1 base and J dropped 10; count of bases not matched to a gene: 12. Germline V gene data show CDR1 as MGHRA and CDR2 as YSYEKL. The chain's CDR3 is CASSQGLAGPNREQFF. CDR3 bases: TGCGCCAGCAGCCAAGGGTTAGCGGGGCCGAATCGGGAGCAGTTCTTC.

V usage is TRBV29-1 and J usage is TRBJ1-1; D perhaps matches TRBD1 (5 bases). V was trimmed by 6 bases and J by 0 bases, leaving 11 bases between them. Germline lookup yields CDR1 SQVTM and CDR2 ANQGSEA. The CDR3 consists of 13 residues. CDR3 DNA: TGCAGCGTGGAGACAGTGATGAACACTGAAGCTTTCTTT. This encodes CSVETVMNTEAFF.

The chain recombines TRBV6-1 with TRBJ2-5; D not resolved. The CDR3 is made up of 11 amino acids. Between the trimmed V and J ends, which lost 10 bases and 7 bases, there was a span of 13 bases. The germline CDR1 and CDR2 sequences are MNHNS and SASEGT. The CDR3 region is CAILSVRTQYF. CDR3 DNA: TGTGCCATCCTAAGTGTACGGACCCAGTACTTC.

This chain links TRBV24-1 with TRBJ1-4; D is unresolved. The CDR3 loop spans 11 amino acids. Germline CDR1 reads KGHDR; CDR2 reads SFDVKD. Trimming cost V 9 bases and J 8 bases, with 9 bases left between them. CDR3 amino acids: CATVSGEKLFF. Written as DNA, the CDR3 is TGTGCCACCGTCAGCGGCGAAAAACTGTTTTTT.

The chain couples TRBV5-1 to TRBJ1-2, with 9 bases matching TRBD1. Unmatched junction bases numbered 8, after V lost 5 bases and J lost 6 bases. Per germline, CDR1 SGHRS and CDR2 YFSETQ. CDR3 size: 14 residues. The CDR3 is CASRADRGSHGYTF. The CDR3 DNA follows: TGCGCCAGCAGGGCGGACAGGGGAAGCCATGGCTACACCTTC.

This clonotype was counted once. V usage is TRBV12-3 or TRBV12-4 and J usage is TRBJ2-1, with D maybe TRBD2 (6 bases). CDR3 length: 15 residues. Trimming removed 6 bases from V and 4 bases from J, with 16 bases in between. This CDR3 reads CASSSSAGIYNEQFF. For the CDR3, the DNA is TGTGCCAGCAGCTCTTCCGCGGGGATTTACAATGAGCAGTTCTTC.

This clonotype was recorded once. The chain joins TRBV10-3 to TRBJ2-7; TRBD1 agrees at 7 bases. The CDR3 covers 12 residues. Unmatched junction bases numbered 2, after V lost 6 bases and J lost 3 bases. Germline V CDR1 and CDR2: ENHRY, SYGVKD. The CDR3 sequence: CAISRDSYEQYF. CDR3 DNA sequence: TGTGCCATCAGCCGGGACAGCTACGAGCAGTACTTC.

This clonotype was picked up one time. The chain uses TRBV6-5 and TRBJ2-1; 9 nucleotides agree with TRBD2. CDR1 MNHEY and CDR2 SVGAGI come from the germline V gene. V shed 7 bases, J shed 1 base, and the junction held 2 bases outside the gene matches. CDR3 length equals 14 residues. This chain's CDR3 is CASMRGGSYNEQFF. The DNA for the CDR3 is TGTGCCAGCATGCGGGGGGGGTCCTACAATGAGCAGTTCTTC.

The rearrangement joins TRBV10-3 to TRBJ1-1, with a possible D match to TRBD1 (5 bases). There are 16 residues in the CDR3. CDR1 and CDR2 from the germline V gene are ENHRY and SYGVKD. V lost 0 bases, J lost 6 bases, and 17 bases lay in between. CDR3 region: CAISESTYWGGPEAFF. DNA for the CDR3: TGTGCCATCAGTGAGTCGACTTACTGGGGGGGTCCTGAAGCTTTCTTT.

This chain uses TRBV6-2 or TRBV6-3 with TRBJ1-5; TRBD1 is a possible D gene (6 bases). The CDR3 spans 12 residues. V was clipped by 8 bases and J by 5 bases, with 10 bases between them. The germline V gene encodes CDR1 MNHEY and CDR2 SVGEGT. The CDR3 DNA reads TGTGCCAGCCACGAGGGGGATCAGCCCCAGCATTTT. Translating gives CASHEGDQPQHF.

The chain recombines TRBV20-1 with TRBJ2-5; no reliable D call. V was pared by 1 base and J by 5 bases, with 20 bases between. The CDR3 is 16 residues long. Germline CDR1 and CDR2: DFQATT and SNEGSKA (reference sequence). CDR3 sequence (DNA): TGCAGTGCTAGAGTCGGCCTGGCGGCCCGACGGGAGACCCAGTACTTC. Translation: CSARVGLAARRETQYF.

The genes are TRBV24-1 and TRBJ1-3, with 7 bases matching TRBD1. CDR3 length: 15 residues. The germline gives CDR1 KGHDR, CDR2 SFDVKD. This CDR3 reads CASGDRPTTGNTIYF. DNA of the CDR3: TGTGCGAGCGGGGACAGACCTACTACTGGAAACACCATATATTTT.

The rearrangement links TRBV7-2 to TRBJ2-3; TRBD2 matches at 8 bases. The CDR3 sequence is 17 residues long. Unmatched junction bases numbered 11, after V lost 2 bases and J lost 4 bases. CDR1 and CDR2 from the germline V gene are SGHTA and FQGNSA. CDR3: CASSLPGLELPADTQYF. In DNA form, the CDR3 reads TGTGCCAGCAGCTTACCGGGACTAGAACTCCCCGCAGATACGCAGTATTTT.

This chain uses TRBV18 with TRBJ1-1; TRBD1 aligns across 7 bases. The germline CDR1 and CDR2 sequences are KGHSH and LQKENI. CDR3 length: 13 amino acids. The junction had 3 bases not matched to a gene; V was cut back by 3 bases and J by 5 bases. The CDR3 nucleotides are TGTGCCAGCTCACCGGGACAGTTAACTGAAGCTTTCTTT. Translation: CASSPGQLTEAFF.

The chain carries TRBV5-6 and TRBJ2-2; 10 bases fit TRBD2. V lost 4 bases to trimming and J lost 5 bases; unmatched junction nucleotides: 11. The CDR3 spans 17 residues. The germline CDR1 and CDR2 sequences are SGHDT and YYEEEE. CDR3 sequence: CASSTRRTSGLTGELFF. The CDR3 coding sequence is TGTGCCAGCAGCACCCGTCGGACTAGCGGCTTAACCGGGGAGCTGTTTTTT.

This chain joins TRBV18 and TRBJ2-1; 9 nucleotides align to TRBD1. The junction had 2 bases not matched to a gene; V was cut back by 8 bases and J by 0 bases. This CDR3 region has 14 residues. Germline V CDR1 and CDR2: KGHSH, LQKENI. CDR3 sequence reads: CASQQGASYNEQFF. The DNA for the CDR3 is TGTGCCAGCCAACAGGGGGCCTCCTACAATGAGCAGTTCTTC.

The rearrangement joins TRBV19 to TRBJ1-2; D remains unclear. The V gene's germline CDR1 is LNHDA and CDR2 SQIVND (reference sequence). V lost 5 bases and J lost 4, with 8 bases in between. The CDR3 consists of 12 residues. The CDR3 loop is CASSLPGYGYTF. DNA of the CDR3: TGTGCCAGTAGTCTCCCGGGCTATGGCTACACCTTC.

The chain has TRBV2 and TRBJ1-1; tentatively, D is TRBD1 (5 bases). The germline gives CDR1 SNHLY, CDR2 FYNNEI. CDR3 length equals 12 residues. This CDR3 is CAQRLRVPEAFF. CDR3 sequence (DNA): TGTGCGCAGCGGCTCAGGGTCCCTGAAGCTTTCTTT. The whole variable domain, filled in from reference TRBV2 and TRBJ1-1, reads EPEVTQTPSHQVTQMGQEVILRCVPISNHLYFYWYRQILGQKVEFLVSFYNNEISEKSEIFDDQFSVERPDGSNFTLKIRSTKLEDSAMYFCAQRLRVPEAFFGQGTRLTVV.

The CDR3 reads CSAREIQPGTEAFF. CDR3 in DNA: TGCAGTGCCCGCGAGATCCAACCGGGCACTGAAGCTTTCTTT. V gene TRBV20-1 combines with J gene TRBJ1-1; D ambiguous. The CDR3 is made up of 14 amino acids. CDR1 is DFQATT, CDR2 SNEGSKA, per germline (reference sequence). V lost 6 bases to trimming and J lost 4 bases, with 18 bases between them.

The chain joins TRBV7-2 to TRBJ2-1; D is undetermined. Trimming removed 4 bases from V and 5 bases from J, with 12 bases in between. The germline V gene encodes CDR1 SGHTA and CDR2 FQGNSA. The CDR3 extends over 14 amino acids. This CDR3 is CASSSGRPNNEQFF. Written as DNA, the CDR3 is TGTGCCAGCAGCTCCGGCCGGCCAAACAATGAGCAGTTCTTC.

This chain joins TRBV20-1 and TRBJ1-1; D is unresolved. V gave up 6 bases and J gave up 0 bases, with 11 bases separating them. Germline lookup yields CDR1 DFQATT and CDR2 SNEGSKA (reference sequence). The CDR3 runs to 13 residues. The DNA of the CDR3 is TGCAGTGCCCCCGCCCAGATGAACACTGAAGCTTTCTTT. It yields the protein CSAPAQMNTEAFF.